Here is one T cell receptor (beta chain) with its context. This record belongs to a study of blood T cell repertoires in COVID-19. Study-level background: The samples span acute and convalescent COVID-19 from the United States, Italy and Spain.

The V gene lost 6 bases and the J gene lost 5 bases, with 14 bases spanning the gap. Looked up from germline, CDR1 is SNHLY and CDR2 is FYNNEI. CDR3 size: 13 residues. Produced via immunoSEQ multiplex PCR; TCRdb's table is partial and in-frame only. This sample yields about 160,000 clones, of which around 87% are seen a single time; roughly 6.6% belongs to the top ten. The rearrangement links TRBV2 to TRBJ2-7, with D tentatively TRBD2 (6 bases). The sequence derives from a man at least 80 years old with acute or convalescent COVID-19. Input material: peripheral blood. For the CDR3, the DNA is TGTGCCAGCAGCGGGGGAAGTACCCACGAGCAGTACTTC. It encodes CASSGGSTHEQYF.